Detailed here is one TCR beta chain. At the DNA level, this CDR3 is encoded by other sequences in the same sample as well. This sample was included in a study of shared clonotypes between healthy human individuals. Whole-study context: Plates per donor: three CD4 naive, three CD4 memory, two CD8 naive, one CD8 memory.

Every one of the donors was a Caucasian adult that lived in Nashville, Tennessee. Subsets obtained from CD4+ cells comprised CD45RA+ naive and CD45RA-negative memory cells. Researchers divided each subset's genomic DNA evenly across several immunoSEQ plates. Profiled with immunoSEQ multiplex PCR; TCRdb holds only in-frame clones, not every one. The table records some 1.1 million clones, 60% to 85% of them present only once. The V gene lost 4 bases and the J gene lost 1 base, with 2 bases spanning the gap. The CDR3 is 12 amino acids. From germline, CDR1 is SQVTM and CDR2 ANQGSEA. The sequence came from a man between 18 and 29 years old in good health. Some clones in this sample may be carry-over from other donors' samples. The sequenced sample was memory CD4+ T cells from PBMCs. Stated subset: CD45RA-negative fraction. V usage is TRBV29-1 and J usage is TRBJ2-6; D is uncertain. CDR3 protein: CSVVSGANVLTF. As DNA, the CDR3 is TGCAGCGTTGTATCTGGGGCCAACGTCCTGACTTTC.